This T cell receptor (beta chain) was captured by sequencing in a study of identifying expanded T cells in peripheral blood. The data were produced by immunoSEQ multiplex PCR, yet TCRdb's version contains in-frame clones alone and is incomplete. The profile shows about 80,000 clones, about 88% of them singletons. CDR3 length equals 14 residues. V shed 5 bases and J 5 bases; nucleotides not matched to a gene: 6. Germline CDR1 and CDR2: SGHVS and FQNEAQ. Sequencing input: blood. The chain employs TRBV7-8 and TRBJ1-2; 9 positions agree with TRBD1. The receptor comes from a person aged 18-70 years in good health. CDR3 protein: CASSKGTGNYGYTF. The CDR3, as DNA: TGTGCCAGCAGCAAAGGGACAGGGAATTATGGCTACACCTTC. The variable domain in full, completed from reference TRBV7-8 and TRBJ1-2, reads GAGVSQSPRYKVAKRGQDVALRCDPISGHVSLFWYQQALGQGPEFLTYFQNEAQLDKSGLPSDRFFAERPEGSVSTLKIQRTQQEDSAVYLCASSKGTGNYGYTFGSGTRLTVV.